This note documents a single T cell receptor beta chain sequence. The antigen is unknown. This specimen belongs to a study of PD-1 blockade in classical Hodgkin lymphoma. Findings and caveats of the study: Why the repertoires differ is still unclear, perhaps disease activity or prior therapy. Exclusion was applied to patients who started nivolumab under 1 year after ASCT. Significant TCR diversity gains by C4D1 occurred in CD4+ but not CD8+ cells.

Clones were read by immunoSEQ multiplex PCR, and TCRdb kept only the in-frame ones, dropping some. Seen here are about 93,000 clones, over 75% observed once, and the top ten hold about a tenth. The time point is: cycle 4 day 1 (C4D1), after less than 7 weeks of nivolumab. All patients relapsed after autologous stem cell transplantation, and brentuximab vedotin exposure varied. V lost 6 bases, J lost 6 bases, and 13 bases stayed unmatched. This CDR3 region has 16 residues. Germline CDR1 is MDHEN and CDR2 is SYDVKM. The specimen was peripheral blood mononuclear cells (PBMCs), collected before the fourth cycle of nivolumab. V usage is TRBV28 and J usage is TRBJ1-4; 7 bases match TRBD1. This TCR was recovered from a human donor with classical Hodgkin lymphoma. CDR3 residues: CASRTGLRRGDEKLFF. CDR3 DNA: TGTGCCAGCAGGACAGGGCTTCGCCGAGGGGATGAAAAACTGTTTTTT.